The 21 T cell receptor beta chains presented below share a single source sample, sequenced in a study of T cells after yellow fever vaccination. TCRdb processed the 5' RACE reads anew with MiXCR; each CDR3 protein has one entry. The sample lists 300,000 to 350,000 distinct CDR3 sequences; 3.5% to 4.5% were seen once. Sequenced material: PBMCs, taken 15 days after the yellow fever booster vaccination. The receptors were gathered from a man between 18 and 35 years old who received the YFV17D yellow fever vaccine.

The genes are TRBV20-1 and TRBJ2-5; 7 positions agree with TRBD2. V shed 3 bases and J 0 bases; nucleotides not matched to a gene: 16. CDR1 DFQATT and CDR2 SNEGSKA come from the germline V gene (reference sequence). This CDR3 has 18 amino acids. The CDR3 protein is CSARVARGISLYQETQYF. The CDR3 region has the DNA TGCAGTGCTAGGGTCGCGCGGGGGATCAGTTTGTACCAAGAGACCCAGTACTTC.

This clonotype has at least ten counts. The chain carries TRBV4-3 and TRBJ1-1; D is uncertain. Germline V gives CDR1 LGHNA, CDR2 YSLEER. The length of the CDR3 is 17 residues. The V gene lost 3 bases and the J gene lost 1 base, with 18 bases spanning the gap. The CDR3 here is CASSHSSKGWENTEAFF. CDR3 bases: TGCGCCAGCAGCCACTCAAGTAAAGGGTGGGAGAACACTGAAGCTTTCTTT.

There are many counts of this clonotype. This CDR3 reads CASSYRQDNEQFF. The CDR3 region has the DNA TGTGCCAGCAGTTACCGACAGGACAATGAGCAGTTCTTC. The gene calls are TRBV6-5 and TRBJ2-1; perhaps TRBD1 as D (6 bases). Per germline, CDR1 MNHEY and CDR2 SVGAGI. Trimming left V 2 bases short and J 5 bases short, with 7 bases between. CDR3 size: 13 residues.

V usage is TRBV30 and J usage is TRBJ1-1, with D unresolved. V was shortened by 3 bases and J by 5 bases, with 16 bases between the two germline ends. The CDR3 extends over 14 amino acids. Germline assignment: CDR1 GTSNPN and CDR2 SVGIG (reference sequence). CDR3 in amino acids: CAWSPAVRSTEAFF. CDR3 nucleotides: TGTGCCTGGAGCCCCGCTGTAAGGAGTACTGAAGCTTTCTTT.

The chain joins TRBV4-1 to TRBJ2-5; 7 bases line up with TRBD2. CDR1 and CDR2 from the germline V gene are MGHRA and YSYEKL. The CDR3 loop spans 15 amino acids. V shed 4 bases and J 5 bases; nucleotides not matched to a gene: 10. The CDR3 nucleotides are TGCGCCAGCAGCCCGACCCGCGGGGGTCTGGAGACCCAGTACTTC. Its protein product is CASSPTRGGLETQYF.

Only a few counts were recorded for this clonotype. J is TRBJ1-4 and V is TRBV4-2, with TRBD1 matching over 8 bases. In germline, CDR1 is LGHNA, CDR2 YNFKEQ. V gave up 0 bases and J gave up 6 bases; unmatched junction bases: 6. The length of the CDR3 is 16 residues. CDR3 in amino acids: CASSQDGRQGYEKLFF. As DNA, the CDR3 is TGTGCCAGCAGCCAAGATGGGAGACAGGGGTATGAAAAACTGTTTTTT.

This clonotype was detected a few times. The chain has TRBV5-4 and TRBJ2-7, with D perhaps matching TRBD2 (6 bases). Germline V CDR1 and CDR2: SGHNT, YYREEE (reference sequence). V was pared by 0 bases and J by 6 bases, with 10 bases between. The CDR3 runs 13 residues. CDR3 sequence reads: CASSLAGGVEQYF. For the CDR3, the DNA is TGTGCCAGCAGCTTGGCCGGAGGGGTCGAGCAGTACTTC.

The chain is built from TRBV27 and TRBJ1-2; possible D gene TRBD1, 6 bases. This CDR3 is 15 amino acids long. The germline V and J ends were trimmed by 7 bases and 7 bases, with 22 bases remaining between them. CDR1 is MNHEY, CDR2 SMNVEV, per germline (reference sequence). CDR3 in DNA: TGTGCCAGCAAAAGAGGTCAGGGACACGGCTGTGGCTACACCTTC. Protein product: CASKRGQGHGCGYTF.

Worth noting for this clonotype: As the CDR3 is not closed by the conserved phenylalanine or tryptophan, this likely results from a read error. It is unclear where the CDR3 begins or ends on the DNA, so no DNA is shown, and the CDR3 is as TCRdb lists it. This sequence joins TRBV2 and TRBJ2-3; the table's D gene call, TRBD2, was not cross checked with the DNA. From germline, CDR1 is SNHLY and CDR2 FYNNEI. The length of the CDR3 is 13 amino acids, counting both ends. The CDR3 loop reads CATRKDTGLLELI.

This clonotype was seen a few times. The chain has TRBV29-1 and TRBJ2-3; 10 positions agree with TRBD1. Germline V gene data show CDR1 as SQVTM and CDR2 as ANQGSEA. Trimming cost V 0 bases and J 6 bases; bases outside gene matches: 3. CDR3 length: 14 residues. The CDR3 DNA is TGCAGCGTTGAAGACCGACAGGGGGCTGATACGCAGTATTTT. It encodes CSVEDRQGADTQYF.

The V call is TRBV10-3, the J call TRBJ1-2, with 7 bases fitting TRBD1. The CDR3 consists of 14 residues. V gave up 6 bases and J gave up 2 bases; unmatched junction bases: 6. The V gene's germline CDR1 is ENHRY and CDR2 SYGVKD. CDR3 region: CAISGQVVNYGYTF. The CDR3 DNA sequence: TGTGCCATCAGCGGACAGGTGGTGAACTATGGCTACACCTTC.

In this sample, this clonotype turned up a few times. This chain links TRBV7-6 with TRBJ2-7, with a tentative D call TRBD1 (5 bases). Trimming left V 3 bases short and J 6 bases short, with 15 bases between. The CDR3 is made up of 14 amino acids. Germline V gene data show CDR1 as SGHVS and CDR2 as FNYEAQ. CDR3 loop: CASSFPGHGAEQYF. The DNA of the CDR3 is TGTGCCAGCAGCTTCCCCGGACATGGGGCCGAGCAGTACTTC. The full variable domain, its missing parts supplied by reference TRBV7-6 and TRBJ2-7, is GAGVSQSPRYKVTKRGQDVALRCDPISGHVSLYWYRQALGQGPEFLTYFNYEAQQDKSGLPNDRFSAERPEGSISTLTIQRTEQRDSAMYRCASSFPGHGAEQYFGPGTRLTVT.

The chain carries TRBV6-5 and TRBJ1-2; D unclear. V was cut by 2 bases and J by 5 bases, with 9 bases left in between. The CDR3 is 13 amino acids. Germline loops: CDR1 MNHEY, CDR2 SVGAGI. CDR3 residues: CASSYLGRYGYTF. Here the CDR3 DNA reads TGTGCCAGCAGTTACCTCGGACGGTATGGCTACACCTTC.

This clonotype was picked up a small number of times. J is TRBJ2-1 and V is TRBV28, with 7 nucleotides matching TRBD1. Germline-derived CDR1 and CDR2 are MDHEN and SYDVKM. The CDR3 is 15 amino acids. V shed 11 bases and J 3 bases; nucleotides not matched to a gene: 13. In DNA, the CDR3 is TGTGCCTTCTTGAGCCAGGACAGGCACTACAATGAGCAGTTCTTC. As protein: CAFLSQDRHYNEQFF.

This clonotype was detected many times. This chain uses TRBV7-9 with TRBJ2-1; 7 nucleotides agree with TRBD1. The length of the CDR3 is 16 residues. V shed 4 bases and J 0 bases; nucleotides not matched to a gene: 6. CDR1 is SEHNR and CDR2 is FQNEAQ in the germline V gene (reference sequence). The DNA for the CDR3 is TGTGCCAGCAGCTCCGACAGGGCCACCTCCTACAATGAGCAGTTCTTC. This gives the protein CASSSDRATSYNEQFF.

This clonotype was seen only a few times. The rearrangement uses TRBV7-2 and TRBJ2-1; D remains unclear. Germline CDR1 reads SGHTA; CDR2 reads FQGNSA. Trimming left V 5 bases short and J 4 bases short, with 9 bases between. CDR3 size: 13 residues. This chain's CDR3 is CASSGFGYNEQFF. The DNA for the CDR3 is TGTGCCAGCAGCGGTTTCGGGTACAATGAGCAGTTCTTC.

This clonotype was seen repeatedly, ten times or more. This chain joins TRBV4-1 and TRBJ2-1; D gene ambiguous. V lost 0 bases and J lost 0, with 6 bases in between. The CDR3 contains 15 residues. Germline CDR1 is MGHRA and CDR2 is YSYEKL. The CDR3 spells CASSQEGLSYNEQFF. The CDR3 bases are TGCGCCAGCAGCCAAGAGGGCCTCTCCTACAATGAGCAGTTCTTC.

V and J are TRBV5-4 and TRBJ2-2; D perhaps matches TRBD2 (6 bases). The length of the CDR3 is 15 residues. Germline V lookup: CDR1 SGHNT, CDR2 YYREEE (reference sequence). V lost 2 bases to trimming and J lost 1 base, with 9 bases between them. The CDR3, as DNA: TGTGCCAGCAGCTTAAACGGGGGGAACACCGGGGAGCTGTTTTTT. Translating it yields CASSLNGGNTGELFF.

This clonotype was found many times. V is TRBV4-2 and J is TRBJ2-3; TRBD1 matches at 7 bases. The V gene end was trimmed by 0 bases and the J gene end by 4 bases; junction bases not matched to a gene: 1. The CDR3 is made up of 14 amino acids. Germline V lookup: CDR1 LGHNA, CDR2 YNFKEQ. CDR3 residues: CASSQDRGSDTQYF. For the CDR3, the DNA is TGTGCCAGCAGCCAAGACAGGGGGTCAGATACGCAGTATTTT.

This clonotype was detected many times. The chain has TRBV20-1 and TRBJ2-1; possible D gene TRBD1, 6 bases. This CDR3 is built from 15 residues. Germline V gene lookup returns CDR1 DFQATT and CDR2 SNEGSKA (reference sequence). V was clipped by 2 bases and J by 0 bases, with 11 bases between them. The CDR3 reads CSARSEGDSYNEQFF. As DNA, the CDR3 is TGCAGTGCTAGAAGTGAGGGGGACTCCTACAATGAGCAGTTCTTC.

There are many counts of this clonotype. The chain uses TRBV12-3 or TRBV12-4 and TRBJ1-1; 8 nucleotides match TRBD1. CDR3 size: 14 residues. The trim removed 6 bases at V and 1 base at J, leaving 4 bases unmatched. CDR3 sequence (DNA): TGTGCCAGCAGCCGACAGGGGCGGAACACTGAAGCTTTCTTT. As protein: CASSRQGRNTEAFF.